The 28 T cell receptor beta chains below were found in one sample sequenced in a study of blood T cell repertoires in COVID-19. Assay: immunoSEQ multiplex PCR; the TCRdb copy retains only in-frame clones and omits some. This table has just under 60,000 clones, around 87% appearing once. The sequenced sample was peripheral blood. All receptors derive from a human donor with active COVID-19. The donor label of this sample is uncertain.

This clone was observed a single time. The chain carries TRBV15 and TRBJ2-7; tentatively, D is TRBD2 (6 bases). The CDR3 totals 16 residues. Trimming removed 3 bases from V and 2 bases from J, with 17 bases in between. CDR1 and CDR2 from the germline V gene are LNHNV and YYDKDF (reference sequence). The CDR3 coding sequence is TGTGCCACCAGCAGGGATGCGGGAAGGAGCACCTACGAGCAGTACTTC. This codes for CATSRDAGRSTYEQYF.

The CDR3 DNA is TGCGCCAGCAGCTTTCAATCAGGGGGTGAAAAACTGTTTTTT. It translates to CASSFQSGGEKLFF. This chain links TRBV5-1 with TRBJ1-4, with 7 bases that match TRBD1. This CDR3 region has 14 residues. Germline assignment: CDR1 SGHRS and CDR2 YFSETQ. Trimming removed 2 bases from V and 7 bases from J; junction bases left unmatched: 5. The complete variable domain, with remaining parts taken from reference TRBV5-1 and TRBJ1-4, reads KAGVTQTPRYLIKTRGQQVTLSCSPISGHRSVSWYQQTPGQGLQFLFEYFSETQRNKGNFPGRFSGRQFSNSRSEMNVSTLELGDSALYLCASSFQSGGEKLFFGSGTQLSVL.

This chain joins TRBV7-6 and TRBJ1-6, with TRBD1 matching over 8 bases. The CDR3 sequence is 15 residues long. Trimming at V came to 5 bases and at J to 13 bases, leaving 13 bases not matched to a gene. Germline CDR1 and CDR2: SGHVS and FNYEAQ. This chain's CDR3 is CASSANPGQEIPLHF. The CDR3 coding sequence is TGTGCCAGCAGCGCTAATCCGGGACAGGAGATCCCCCTCCACTTT.

J is TRBJ2-5 and V is TRBV27, with 8 bases fitting TRBD2. The DNA end is more similar to TRBJ2-7, so the J call may be wrong. The CDR3 covers 14 residues. From germline, CDR1 is MNHEY and CDR2 SMNVEV (reference sequence). The CDR3 coding sequence is TGTGCCAGCAGTTTTGGTCGGGGGGGGTACGAGCAGTACTTC. Translated: CASSFGRGGYEQYF.

The gene calls are TRBV6-4 and TRBJ2-5, with D perhaps matching TRBD2 (7 bases). Germline V gene sequence: CDR1 MRHNA, CDR2 SNTAGT. This CDR3 spans 12 amino acids. V was clipped by 9 bases and J by 7 bases, with 15 bases between them. The CDR3 coding sequence is TGTGCCAGTCCCGGGGGGCATCGGACCCAGTACTTC. Protein product: CASPGGHRTQYF.

The chain couples TRBV5-1 to TRBJ2-1; D is possibly TRBD2 (6 bases). The CDR3 loop spans 16 amino acids. Trimming cost V 1 base and J 5 bases, with 16 bases left between them. Germline lookup yields CDR1 SGHRS and CDR2 YFSETQ. The chain's CDR3 is CASSLSRAGSNNEQFF. CDR3 bases: TGCGCCAGCAGCTTGTCTAGGGCGGGGTCTAACAATGAGCAGTTCTTC.

V and J are TRBV7-2 and TRBJ2-4, with a tentative D call TRBD2 (7 bases). The CDR3 is made up of 14 amino acids. The germline V gene has CDR1 SGHTA and CDR2 FQGNSA. Trimming took 1 base from V and 9 from J, leaving 13 bases between them. The CDR3: CASSLEGGRAIQYF. The CDR3 DNA reads TGTGCCAGCAGCTTAGAGGGGGGGCGGGCCATTCAGTACTTC.

This chain uses TRBV6-6 with TRBJ2-7, with D possibly being TRBD1 (6 bases). CDR1 and CDR2 (germline): MNHNY, SVGAGI (reference sequence). The CDR3 extends over 12 amino acids. V lost 5 bases and J lost 2, with 7 bases in between. CDR3 protein: CASSTGTYEQYF. CDR3 DNA sequence: TGTGCCAGCAGTACAGGGACCTACGAGCAGTACTTC.

This clone has just one count. The chain has TRBV28 and TRBJ2-3, with a possible D match to TRBD1 (6 bases). The CDR3 contains 13 residues. V lost 2 bases and J 13 bases, leaving 16 bases between the germline ends. Germline loops: CDR1 MDHEN, CDR2 SYDVKM. The CDR3 protein is CASSLRWGRGEYF. CDR3 DNA sequence: TGTGCCAGCAGTTTAAGGTGGGGCAGGGGAGAGTATTTT.

The chain has TRBV7-9 and TRBJ1-1; no clear D gene. V lost 3 bases, J lost 6 bases, and 11 bases lay in between. CDR3 length: 13 residues. Germline V CDR1 and CDR2: SEHNR, FQNEAQ (reference sequence). The CDR3 spells CASSFRERAEAFF. CDR3 sequence (DNA): TGTGCCAGCAGCTTCCGGGAAAGGGCTGAAGCTTTCTTT. Full variable domain (outside the CDR3, taken from reference TRBV7-9 and TRBJ1-1): DTGVSQNPRHKITKRGQNVTFRCDPISEHNRLYWYRQTLGQGPEFLTYFQNEAQLEKSRLLSDRFSAERPKGSFSTLEIQRTEQGDSAMYLCASSFRERAEAFFGQGTRLTVV.

V is TRBV29-1 and J is TRBJ2-1, with 7 nucleotides matching TRBD2. Germline CDR1 is SQVTM and CDR2 is ANQGSEA. V trimming: 7 bases; J trimming: 0 bases; junction bases outside the gene matches: 12. The CDR3 runs 16 residues. CDR3 DNA: TGCAGCGCTGTCCCCCTAGCGGATAGCTCCTACAATGAGCAGTTCTTC. Amino acid sequence: CSAVPLADSSYNEQFF.

This clone appeared once. The V and J genes are TRBV18 and TRBJ2-7; D is perhaps TRBD1 (6 bases). Germline loops: CDR1 KGHSH, CDR2 LQKENI. V was cut by 6 bases and J by 4 bases, with 16 bases left in between. CDR3 length equals 14 residues. CDR3 residues: CASSWTADTYEQYF. The CDR3 region has the DNA TGTGCCAGCTCTTGGACAGCCGATACTTACGAGCAGTACTTC.

The CDR3 nucleotides are TGCGCCAGCAGCTCTCAGGGGGACACAGATACGCAGTATTTT. Translating it yields CASSSQGDTDTQYF. V usage is TRBV5-1 and J usage is TRBJ2-3, with 7 bases aligning to TRBD1. V trimming: 3 bases; J trimming: 2 bases; junction bases outside the gene matches: 3. Germline V lookup: CDR1 SGHRS, CDR2 YFSETQ. The CDR3 extends over 14 amino acids.

This chain connects TRBV6-6 to TRBJ1-2; 7 bases fit TRBD1. In germline, CDR1 is MNHNY, CDR2 SVGAGI (reference sequence). This CDR3 has 13 residues. Trimming took 7 bases from V and 8 from J; bases not matched to a gene: 10. CDR3 sequence: CASITQGLRGYTF. CDR3 sequence (DNA): TGTGCCAGCATTACACAGGGGTTGAGAGGCTACACCTTC.

The CDR3 here is CASSPMIGRDGNTIYF. The CDR3 DNA reads as TGTGCCAGCAGCCCTATGATCGGCAGGGATGGAAACACCATATATTTT. The V gene is TRBV9, the J gene TRBJ1-3, with D possibly being TRBD1 (5 bases). Germline CDR1 reads SGDLS; CDR2 reads YYNGEE. CDR3 length: 16 residues. Trimming cost V 4 bases and J 3 bases, with 17 bases left between them. The variable domain in full, completed from reference TRBV9 and TRBJ1-3, reads DSGVTQTPKHLITATGQRVTLRCSPRSGDLSVYWYQQSLDQGLQFLIQYYNGEERAKGNILERFSAQQFPDLHSELNLSSLELGDSALYFCASSPMIGRDGNTIYFGEGSWLTVV.

The V and J genes are TRBV11-2 and TRBJ2-7; TRBD1 agrees at 8 bases. The CDR3 extends over 15 amino acids. J was trimmed by 3 bases and V by 3 bases; bases with no gene match: 7. CDR1 and CDR2 from the germline V gene are SGHAT and FQNNGV. CDR3 DNA: TGTGCCAGCAGCTTCCTCGGGACAGGATTCTACGAGCAGTACTTC. Translating gives CASSFLGTGFYEQYF.

A single count supports this clone. The chain links TRBV6-6 to TRBJ2-2; D gene uncertain. In germline, CDR1 is MNHNY, CDR2 SVGAGI (reference sequence). V gave up 3 bases and J gave up 6 bases, with 8 bases separating them. The CDR3 totals 13 residues. The CDR3 DNA is TGTGCCAGCAGTTATTCCGGGTCCGGGGAGCTGTTTTTT. Protein sequence: CASSYSGSGELFF.

V usage is TRBV19 and J usage is TRBJ2-2, with D possibly TRBD1 on 6 matching bases. Germline loops: CDR1 LNHDA, CDR2 SQIVND (reference sequence). The CDR3 runs to 13 residues. V was pared by 8 bases and J by 2 bases, with 9 bases between. The CDR3 sequence: CASEDRNTGELFF. The CDR3 DNA reads TGTGCCAGTGAGGACAGAAACACCGGGGAGCTGTTTTTT.

This chain uses TRBV28 with TRBJ2-5, with a weak D call TRBD1 (6 bases). Germline values: CDR1 MDHEN, CDR2 SYDVKM. This CDR3 spans 15 amino acids. Trimming removed 6 bases from V and 4 bases from J, with 18 bases in between. The CDR3: CASSPPTGSRETQYF. CDR3 nucleotides: TGTGCCAGCAGCCCACCCACAGGGAGCCGAGAGACCCAGTACTTC.

This sequence joins TRBV25-1 and TRBJ2-1; TRBD2 matches at 8 bases. Germline CDR1 MGHDK, CDR2 SYGVNS. The CDR3 runs to 14 residues. Germline trimming cut 7 bases from V and 5 bases from J; bases unmatched to any gene: 7. CDR3 in DNA: TGTGCCAGCAACTTAGCGGGACTCGACAATGAGCAGTTCTTC. Translated, it gives CASNLAGLDNEQFF.

Only a few counts were recorded for this clone. The gene calls are TRBV5-1 and TRBJ2-7; no firm D call. From germline, CDR1 is SGHRS and CDR2 YFSETQ. V was shortened by 5 bases and J by 3 bases, with 15 bases between the two germline ends. The CDR3 is made up of 14 amino acids. DNA of the CDR3: TGCGCCAGCAGTCTTTACACGGAGAACTACGAGCAGTACTTC. Protein sequence: CASSLYTENYEQYF.

The rearrangement joins TRBV3-1 (or the pseudogene TRBV3-2) to TRBJ2-3; the D gene is possibly TRBD1 (6 bases). V dropped 1 base and J dropped 1 base, with 12 bases sitting between them. Germline assignment: CDR1 LGHDT and CDR2 YNNKEL (reference sequence). This CDR3 region has 16 residues. CDR3 amino acids: CASSQGQGYGTDTQYF. Here the CDR3 DNA reads TGTGCCAGCAGCCAAGGGCAGGGGTACGGCACAGATACGCAGTATTTT.

This clone has only one observation. This chain joins TRBV6-5 and TRBJ2-7; D may be TRBD1 (6 bases). V lost 5 bases and J 2 bases, leaving 10 bases between the germline ends. This CDR3 contains 13 residues. Per the germline V gene, CDR1 is MNHEY and CDR2 is SVGAGI. The CDR3 DNA sequence: TGTGCCAGCAGTAGGGGGATGACCTACGAGCAGTACTTC. This codes for CASSRGMTYEQYF.

This clone was seen a few times. The CDR3 here is CASSLRALSGGELFF. In DNA, the CDR3 is TGTGCCAGCAGTCTCCGAGCTCTGTCTGGCGGGGAGCTGTTTTTT. The chain combines TRBV5-4 with TRBJ2-2; D call uncertain. From germline, CDR1 is SGHNT and CDR2 YYREEE (reference sequence). CDR3 length equals 15 residues. Trimming removed 5 bases from V and 7 bases from J, with 18 bases in between.

This clone was counted once. This chain uses TRBV20-1 with TRBJ2-7; TRBD2 agrees at 8 bases. CDR1 is DFQATT and CDR2 is SNEGSKA in the germline V gene (reference sequence). This CDR3 has 11 residues. Losses at the gene ends were 7 bases for V and 5 bases for J; bases not matched to a gene: 4. CDR3: CSVTGGDEQYF. Here the CDR3 DNA reads TGCAGTGTGACGGGAGGGGACGAGCAGTACTTC.

The rearrangement links TRBV5-1 to TRBJ2-7, with D maybe TRBD1 (6 bases). CDR1 and CDR2 (germline): SGHRS, YFSETQ. The CDR3 totals 16 residues. V was clipped by 0 bases and J by 0 bases, with 13 bases between them. The CDR3 region has the DNA TGCGCCAGCAGCTTGGATTGGGACATCGGCTCCTACGAGCAGTACTTC. It specifies CASSLDWDIGSYEQYF.

J is TRBJ2-3 and V is TRBV11-2, with TRBD2 matching 10 bases. The CDR3 loop spans 13 amino acids. The V gene end was trimmed by 5 bases and the J gene end by 4 bases; junction bases not matched to a gene: 0. CDR1 is SGHAT, CDR2 FQNNGV, per germline. The CDR3 loop is CASSLAGADTQYF. The CDR3 DNA reads TGTGCCAGCAGCCTAGCGGGAGCAGATACGCAGTATTTT.

This chain joins TRBV18 and TRBJ2-7; tentatively, D is TRBD1 (6 bases). This CDR3 has 14 amino acids. V was cut by 2 bases and J by 7 bases, with 15 bases left in between. Per germline, CDR1 KGHSH and CDR2 LQKENI. This chain's CDR3 is CASSPTAGAWEQYF. CDR3 nucleotides: TGTGCCAGCTCACCAACGGCAGGGGCATGGGAGCAGTACTTC. Supplemented by reference TRBV18 and TRBJ2-7, the full variable domain reads NAGVMQNPRHLVRRRGQEARLRCSPMKGHSHVYWYRQLPEEGLKFMVYLQKENIIDESGMPKERFSAEFPKEGPSILRIQQVVRGDSAAYFCASSPTAGAWEQYFGPGTRLTVT.